This TCR beta chain came from a study of blood T cells in healthy people across ages. CDR1 and CDR2 from the germline V gene are LGHDT and YNNKEL (reference sequence). V was pared by 6 bases and J by 0 bases, with 12 bases between. This CDR3 has 15 amino acids. Per sample, a minimum of 6 million PBMCs were isolated. Using a J-beta primer mix together with a sample-barcoded 5' primer, a second PCR was run for roughly 6 to 12 cycles. Every molecule of cDNA carried a tag from a template-switch adaptor with 12 random nucleotides. One entry per CDR3 protein, called by TCRdb with MiXCR from the 5' RACE reads. The sample yields around 800,000 distinct CDR3 sequences, 20% to 30% seen once. Separately, the same data were catalogued under a study of T cells of mothers and their children. That study adds: Each donor was one of three healthy Caucasian mothers or one of their six children. The effect of thymic selection on TCR recombination output is similar between related and unrelated pairs.

Sequencing input: blood. This TCR derives from a boy aged 5 to 17 in good health. This chain uses TRBV3-1 with TRBJ2-1, with a tentative D call TRBD1 (5 bases). Written as DNA, the CDR3 is TGTGCCAGCAGTCTGGACACCAACTCCTACAATGAGCAGTTCTTC. It codes for CASSLDTNSYNEQFF.